The T cell receptor (beta chain) under discussion was sequenced for a study of T cell responses to AZD1222 COVID-19 vaccine (dated by TCRdb to the early 2020s). Background on the whole study: AZD1222 recipients whose second dose came at about 4 weeks and those whose second dose came at about 12 weeks were combined into one group, since spike-specific TCR depth and breadth did not differ between the two schedules. Trial participants were enrolled by age into subgroups of 18-55, 56-69 and 70-plus years, and around 140, 26 and 57 TCR-sequenced participants, respectively, were included in these subgroups. A total of under 250 trial participants underwent TCR sequencing, of whom some 200 had received two doses of AZD1222 and some 25 had received two doses of the MenACWY control vaccine.

The CDR3 regions of human TCRbeta chains were subjected to immunosequencing. The original methods were these. Repertoire TCRs were matched against a reference library of SARS-CoV-2-specific TCRs generated with the MIRA antigen-specificity platform. Breadth meant the fraction of unique TCRs that were SARS-CoV-2-associated, whereas depth meant the fraction of total T cells that were SARS-CoV-2-associated. Each spike-specific TCR was assigned to its reactive spike region and to a CD4 or CD8 class using the MIRA data. Log10-transformed breadth and depth values were compared by one-way ANOVA with Sidak's multiple comparisons tests. The source is immuneACCESS, and TCRdb retained only in-frame sequences with V and J called. Part of the clones is not carried over; for the studies checked, unresolved V genes explain less than half of this, and the remainder is unexplained. D and trimming were read from the DNA, whereas the V and J calls and clone size are those reported in that table. In all, the sample holds over 110,000 clones, and 75% to 95% of those were seen once. The ten largest clones capture 2.5% to 3.5% of the sample.

Overall study results and their limits: Because no day 14 peak-response samples were available, the repertoires could be characterized only after the peak T cell response. Reportedly, close to half of the unique spike-specific TCRs recognized epitopes lying outside the regions that are mutated in the B.1.351 and B.1.1.7 variants. Spike-specific TCR breadth and depth rose significantly after two AZD1222 doses compared with day 0 and with MenACWY recipients. Most participants were white British and females outnumbered males, and the authors suggested that clonal diversity may have been underestimated. The vaccine-associated CD4 TCRs covered the entire spike protein, and the dominant responses fell in regions 160-218 and 743-854. Conclusions about previously exposed vaccinees are limited because only a handful of AZD1222 recipients were SARS-CoV-2 seropositive at baseline. In the small 56-69-year group, the increase in depth fell short of significance, most likely because of low power.

What this sample's time point label stands for: baseline before first vaccination. Vaccinee samples were obtained from the UK trials COV001 and COV002, which included a single-blind randomized controlled phase 2/3 trial of AZD1222 (ChAdOx1 nCoV-19) in healthy adults. Trial participant PBMC samples were collected at day 0 and day 28 after the second dose for TCRbeta chain sequencing. Notes on this clone: The clone's antigen remains unknown. Nothing much larger sits one base from this clone, and base qualities are not available.

For CDR1 and CDR2, the germline V gene (reference sequence) lists LNHDA and SQIVND. V lost 9 bases and J lost 5 bases, and the count of bases not matched to a germline gene is 14. The CDR3 numbers 15 residues from cysteine through phenylalanine. Only the CDR3 DNA stays, 45 bases, in frame from base 1. The sample here was peripheral blood, taken on day 0 of AZD1222 vaccination. The receptor's source is an adult in good health. The rearrangement joined TRBV19 to TRBJ1-1, with 8 bases aligning to TRBD1. The DNA sequence is TGTGCCAGCAATACATTGACAGGGGCGAGGACTGAAGCTTTCTTT. Its coded protein is CASNTLTGARTEAFF.